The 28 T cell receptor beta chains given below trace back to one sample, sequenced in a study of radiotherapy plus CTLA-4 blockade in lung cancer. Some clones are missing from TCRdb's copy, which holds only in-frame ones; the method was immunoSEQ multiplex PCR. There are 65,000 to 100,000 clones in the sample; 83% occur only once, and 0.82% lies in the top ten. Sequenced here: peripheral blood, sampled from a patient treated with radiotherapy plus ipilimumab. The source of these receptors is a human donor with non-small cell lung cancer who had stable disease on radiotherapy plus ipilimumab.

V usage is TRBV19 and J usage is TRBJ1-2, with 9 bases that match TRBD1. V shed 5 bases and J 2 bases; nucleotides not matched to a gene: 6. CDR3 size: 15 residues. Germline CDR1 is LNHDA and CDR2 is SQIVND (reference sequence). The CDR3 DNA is TGTGCCAGTAGTCCAGGACAGGGGAGCAACTATGGCTACACCTTC. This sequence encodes CASSPGQGSNYGYTF.

The CDR3, as DNA: TGTGCCAGCAGTGAAGGAATGGTTAGCTCTGGAAACACCATATATTTT. Translating it yields CASSEGMVSSGNTIYF. The chain combines TRBV6-1 with TRBJ1-3; no clear D. The CDR3 totals 16 residues. The germline V gene has CDR1 MNHNS and CDR2 SASEGT. Between the trimmed V and J ends, which lost 1 base and 0 bases, there was a span of 10 bases.

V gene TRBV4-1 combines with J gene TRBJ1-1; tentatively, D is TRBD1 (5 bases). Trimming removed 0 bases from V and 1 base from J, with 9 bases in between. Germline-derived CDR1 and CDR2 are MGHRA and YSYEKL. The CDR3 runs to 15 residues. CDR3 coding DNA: TGCGCCAGCAGCCAAGAAGGGGTGCCGAACACTGAAGCTTTCTTT. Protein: CASSQEGVPNTEAFF.

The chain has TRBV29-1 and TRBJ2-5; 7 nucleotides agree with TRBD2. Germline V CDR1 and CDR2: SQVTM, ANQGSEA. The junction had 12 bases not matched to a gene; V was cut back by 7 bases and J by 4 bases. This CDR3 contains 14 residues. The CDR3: CSAGPGGRGETQYF. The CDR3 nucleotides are TGCAGCGCTGGACCGGGGGGACGCGGAGAGACCCAGTACTTC.

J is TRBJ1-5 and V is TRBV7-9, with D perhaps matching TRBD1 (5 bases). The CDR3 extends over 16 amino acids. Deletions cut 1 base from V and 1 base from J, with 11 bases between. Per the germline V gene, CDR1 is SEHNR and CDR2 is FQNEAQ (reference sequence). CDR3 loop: CASSLDGTLSNQPQHF. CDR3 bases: TGTGCCAGCAGCTTAGATGGGACCTTGAGCAATCAGCCCCAGCATTTT.

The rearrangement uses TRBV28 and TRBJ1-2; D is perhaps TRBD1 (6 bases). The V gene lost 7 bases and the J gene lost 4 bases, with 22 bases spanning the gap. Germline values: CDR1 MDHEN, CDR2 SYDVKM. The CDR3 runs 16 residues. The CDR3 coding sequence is TGTGCCAGCACTAGGGGGGGATCAAGGGTATTCTATGGCTACACCTTC. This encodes CASTRGGSRVFYGYTF.

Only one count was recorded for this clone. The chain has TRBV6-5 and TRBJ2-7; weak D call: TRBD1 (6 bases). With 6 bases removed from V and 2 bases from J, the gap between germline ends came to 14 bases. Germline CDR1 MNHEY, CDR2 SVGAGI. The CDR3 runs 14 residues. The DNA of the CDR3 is TGTGCCAGCAGCTCCGACAGGCGAGCCTACGAGCAGTACTTC. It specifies CASSSDRRAYEQYF.

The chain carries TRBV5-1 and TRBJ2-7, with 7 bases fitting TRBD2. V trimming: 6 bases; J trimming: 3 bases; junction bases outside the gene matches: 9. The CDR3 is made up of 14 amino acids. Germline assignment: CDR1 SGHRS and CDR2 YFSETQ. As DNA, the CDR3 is TGCGCCAGCAACAAGCTCGGGGGGAACTACGAGCAGTACTTC. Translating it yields CASNKLGGNYEQYF.

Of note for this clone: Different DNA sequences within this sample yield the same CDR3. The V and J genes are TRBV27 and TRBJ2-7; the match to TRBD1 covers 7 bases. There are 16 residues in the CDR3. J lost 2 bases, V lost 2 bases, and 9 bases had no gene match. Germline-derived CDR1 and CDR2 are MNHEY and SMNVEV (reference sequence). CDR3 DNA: TGTGCCAGCAGTTTAAGTAATGACAGGGTAGCCTACGAGCAGTACTTC. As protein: CASSLSNDRVAYEQYF.

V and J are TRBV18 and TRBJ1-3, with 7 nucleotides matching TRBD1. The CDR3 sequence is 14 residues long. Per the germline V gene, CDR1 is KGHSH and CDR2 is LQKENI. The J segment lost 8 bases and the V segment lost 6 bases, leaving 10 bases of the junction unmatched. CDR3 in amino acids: CASSRDRPMDTIYF. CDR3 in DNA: TGTGCCAGCTCCCGGGACAGACCCATGGACACCATATATTTT.

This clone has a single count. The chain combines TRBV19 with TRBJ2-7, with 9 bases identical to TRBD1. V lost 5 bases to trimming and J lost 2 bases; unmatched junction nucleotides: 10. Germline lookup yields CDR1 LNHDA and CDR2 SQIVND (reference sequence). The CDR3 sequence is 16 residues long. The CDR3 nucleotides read TGTGCCAGTAGTCTGGACGGGACAGGGTTCGCCTACGAGCAGTACTTC. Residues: CASSLDGTGFAYEQYF.

The CDR3 loop is CASSQGEVNLYEQYF. The CDR3 nucleotides are TGTGCCAGCAGCCAAGGGGAAGTTAATCTATACGAGCAGTACTTC. The genes are TRBV4-2 and TRBJ2-7; D remains ambiguous. The CDR3 is 15 residues long. Trimming stripped 1 base from V and 4 bases from J, with 14 bases between. Germline CDR1 reads LGHNA; CDR2 reads YNFKEQ.

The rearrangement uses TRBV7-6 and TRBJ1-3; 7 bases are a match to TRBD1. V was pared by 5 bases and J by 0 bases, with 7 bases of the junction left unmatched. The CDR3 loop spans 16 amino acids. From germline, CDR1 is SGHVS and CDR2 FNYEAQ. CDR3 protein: CASSVGTASSGNTIYF. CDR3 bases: TGTGCCAGCAGCGTCGGGACAGCGAGCTCTGGAAACACCATATATTTT.

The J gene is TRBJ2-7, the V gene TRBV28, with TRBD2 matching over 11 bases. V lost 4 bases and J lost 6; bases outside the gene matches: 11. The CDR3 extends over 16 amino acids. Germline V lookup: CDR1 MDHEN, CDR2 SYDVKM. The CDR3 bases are TGTGCCAGCAGTTCGGTGACTAGCGGGGAATTCAGCGAGCAGTACTTC. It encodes CASSSVTSGEFSEQYF.

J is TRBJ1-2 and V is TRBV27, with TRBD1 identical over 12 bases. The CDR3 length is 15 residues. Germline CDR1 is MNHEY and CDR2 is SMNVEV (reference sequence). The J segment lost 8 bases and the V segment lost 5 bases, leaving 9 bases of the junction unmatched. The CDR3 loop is CASSPSGQGARGYTF. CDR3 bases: TGTGCCAGCAGTCCCTCGGGACAGGGGGCGAGGGGCTACACCTTC.

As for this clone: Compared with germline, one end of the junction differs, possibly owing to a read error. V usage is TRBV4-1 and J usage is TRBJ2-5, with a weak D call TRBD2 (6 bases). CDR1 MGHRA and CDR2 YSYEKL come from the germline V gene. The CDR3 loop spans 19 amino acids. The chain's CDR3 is CASSQEPAGLFIAGETQYF. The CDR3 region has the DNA TGCGCCAGCAGTCAAGAACCCGCGGGACTCTTCATAGCTGGGGAGACCCAGTACTTC.

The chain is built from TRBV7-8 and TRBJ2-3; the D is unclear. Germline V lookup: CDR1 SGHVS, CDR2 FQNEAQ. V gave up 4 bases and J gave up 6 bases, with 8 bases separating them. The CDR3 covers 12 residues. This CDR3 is CASSSNRDTQYF. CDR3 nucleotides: TGTGCCAGCAGCTCCAATAGGGATACGCAGTATTTT.

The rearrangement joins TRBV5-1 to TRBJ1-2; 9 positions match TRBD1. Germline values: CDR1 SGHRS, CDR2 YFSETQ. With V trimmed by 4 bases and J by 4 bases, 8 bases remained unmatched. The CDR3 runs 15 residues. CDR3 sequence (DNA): TGCGCCAGCAGCCTTGCGGGACAGGGTGCCTATGGCTACACCTTC. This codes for CASSLAGQGAYGYTF.

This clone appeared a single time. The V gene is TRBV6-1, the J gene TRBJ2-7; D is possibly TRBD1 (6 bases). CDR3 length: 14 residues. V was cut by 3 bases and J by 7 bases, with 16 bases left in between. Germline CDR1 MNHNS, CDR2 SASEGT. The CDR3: CASSDFLGAGEQYF. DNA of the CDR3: TGTGCCAGCAGTGATTTTCTGGGGGCAGGGGAGCAGTACTTC.

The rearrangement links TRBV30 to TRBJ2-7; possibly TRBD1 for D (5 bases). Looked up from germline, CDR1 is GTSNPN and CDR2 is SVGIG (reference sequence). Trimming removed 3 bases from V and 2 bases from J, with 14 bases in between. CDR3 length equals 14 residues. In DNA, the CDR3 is TGTGCCTGGAGGAGGACACCTGAACCCTACGAGCAGTACTTC. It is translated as CAWRRTPEPYEQYF.

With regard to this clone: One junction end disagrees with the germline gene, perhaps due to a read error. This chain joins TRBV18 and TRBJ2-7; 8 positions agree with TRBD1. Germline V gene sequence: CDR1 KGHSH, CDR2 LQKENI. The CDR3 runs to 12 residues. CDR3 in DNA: TGTGCCAGCTCGTCAGGGGGCTACGGGCAGTACTTC. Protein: CASSSGGYGQYF.

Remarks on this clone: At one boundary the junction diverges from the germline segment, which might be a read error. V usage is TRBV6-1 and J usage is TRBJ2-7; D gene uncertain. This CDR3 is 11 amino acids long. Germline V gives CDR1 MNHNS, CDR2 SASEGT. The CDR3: CASSTPSLLHF. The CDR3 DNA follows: TGTGCCAGCAGTACCCCGAGCCTGCTACACTTC.

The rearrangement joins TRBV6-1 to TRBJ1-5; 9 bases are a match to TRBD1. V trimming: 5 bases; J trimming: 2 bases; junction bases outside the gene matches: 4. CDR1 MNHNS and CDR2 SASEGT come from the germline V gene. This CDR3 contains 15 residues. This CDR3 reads CASSPDRGGNQPQHF. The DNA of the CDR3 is TGTGCCAGCAGTCCGGACAGGGGTGGCAATCAGCCCCAGCATTTT.

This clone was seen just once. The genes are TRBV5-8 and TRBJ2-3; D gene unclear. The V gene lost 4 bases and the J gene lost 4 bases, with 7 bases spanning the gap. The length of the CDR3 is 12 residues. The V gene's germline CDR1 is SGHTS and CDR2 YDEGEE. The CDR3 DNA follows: TGTGCCAGCAGCCTGAAGCCAGATACGCAGTATTTT. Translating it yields CASSLKPDTQYF.

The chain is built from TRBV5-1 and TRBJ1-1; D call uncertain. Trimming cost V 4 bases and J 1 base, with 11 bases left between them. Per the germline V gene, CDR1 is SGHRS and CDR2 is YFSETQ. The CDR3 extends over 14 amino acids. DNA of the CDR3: TGCGCCAGCAGCCCCAGGCCGGAGAACACTGAAGCTTTCTTT. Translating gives CASSPRPENTEAFF.

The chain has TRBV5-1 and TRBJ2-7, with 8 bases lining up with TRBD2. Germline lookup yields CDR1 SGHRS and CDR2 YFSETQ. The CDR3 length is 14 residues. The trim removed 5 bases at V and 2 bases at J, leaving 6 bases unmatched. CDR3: CASRAGDVAYEQYF. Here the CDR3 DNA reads TGCGCCAGCAGAGCGGGGGACGTAGCCTACGAGCAGTACTTC. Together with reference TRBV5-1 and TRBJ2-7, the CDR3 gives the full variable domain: KAGVTQTPRYLIKTRGQQVTLSCSPISGHRSVSWYQQTPGQGLQFLFEYFSETQRNKGNFPGRFSGRQFSNSRSEMNVSTLELGDSALYLCASRAGDVAYEQYFGPGTRLTVT.

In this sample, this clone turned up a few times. CDR3 DNA: TGTGCCAGCAGTTTTGAGGGGACAGGGGGGACAGATACGCAGTATTTT. This encodes CASSFEGTGGTDTQYF. This rearrangement joins TRBV28 to TRBJ2-3; 11 bases map to TRBD1. The CDR3 covers 16 residues. Trimming cost V 3 bases and J 3 bases; bases outside gene matches: 5. Germline V gene lookup returns CDR1 MDHEN and CDR2 SYDVKM.

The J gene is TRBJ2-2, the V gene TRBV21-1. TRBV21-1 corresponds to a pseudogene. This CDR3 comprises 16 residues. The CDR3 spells CASSKAPDPNTGELFF. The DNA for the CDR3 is TGTGCCAGCAGCAAAGCCCCCGACCCGAACACCGGGGAGCTGTTTTTT.